The TCR beta chain under discussion was sequenced for a study of a mutant IDH1 vaccine in newly diagnosed glioma. Across the whole study: The treated group averaged approximately 38 years old and was roughly 62% male, around 38% female.

In the case of this clone: Its antigen is as yet unknown.

CDR3 length: 17 amino acids. The ends were cut back, 3 bases at V and 0 bases at J, with 15 bases in the middle. The germline V gene encodes CDR1 SGHVS and CDR2 FNYEAQ. Time point in this sample: baseline, week 1 (first vaccination visit). Regarding treatment: pre-vaccination baseline after standard-of-care therapy. Donor tumors were new WHO grade 3 or 4 IDH1-mutant, ATRX-lost astrocytomas. Points from the study as a whole: Seemingly, top peripheral T cell clonotype changes bore no relation to pseudoprogression.

Assay: immunoSEQ multiplex PCR; the TCRdb copy retains only in-frame clones and omits some. The profile shows around 88,000 clones, around 80% of them singletons. This chain connects TRBV7-6 to TRBJ1-3; D uncertain. This specimen consisted of PBMCs, obtained from a glioma patient treated with radiotherapy, temozolomide or both. The clonotype was recovered from a man aged 35 to 55 with glioma. CDR3 nucleotide sequence: TGTGCCAGCAGCTTCAACGGCTTTTCTAGCTCTGGAAACACCATATATTTT. Its protein is CASSFNGFSSSGNTIYF.